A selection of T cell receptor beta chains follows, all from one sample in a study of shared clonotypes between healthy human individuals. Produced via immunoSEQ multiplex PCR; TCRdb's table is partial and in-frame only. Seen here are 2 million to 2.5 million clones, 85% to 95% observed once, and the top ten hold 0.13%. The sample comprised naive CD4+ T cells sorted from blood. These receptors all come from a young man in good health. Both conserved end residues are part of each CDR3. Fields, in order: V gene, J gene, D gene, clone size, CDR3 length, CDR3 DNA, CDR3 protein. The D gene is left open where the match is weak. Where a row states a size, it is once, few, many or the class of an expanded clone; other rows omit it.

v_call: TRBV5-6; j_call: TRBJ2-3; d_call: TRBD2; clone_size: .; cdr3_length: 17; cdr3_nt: TGTGCCAGCACCAGTTGGCAGCGGGGGCATGAGACAGATACGCAGTATTTT; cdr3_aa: CASTSWQRGHETDTQYF
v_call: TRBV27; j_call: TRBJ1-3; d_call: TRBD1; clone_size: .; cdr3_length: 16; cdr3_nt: TGTGCCAGCGCCGAGGTTCGGACAGGGCCGATTGGGACCATATATTTT; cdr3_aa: CASAEVRTGPIGTIYF
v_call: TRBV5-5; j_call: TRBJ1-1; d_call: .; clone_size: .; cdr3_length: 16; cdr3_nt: TGTGCCAGCAGCTTACGCGGCAGTTGGATGAACACTGAAGCTTTCTTT; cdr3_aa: CASSLRGSWMNTEAFF
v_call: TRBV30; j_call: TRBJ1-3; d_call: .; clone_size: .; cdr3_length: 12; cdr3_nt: TGTGCCTGGACAGGGTCAGGAAACACCATATATTTT; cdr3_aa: CAWTGSGNTIYF
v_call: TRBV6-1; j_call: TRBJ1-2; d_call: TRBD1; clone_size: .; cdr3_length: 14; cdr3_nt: TGTGCCAGCAGTCCCGGACAGGGGGGCTATGGCTACACCTTC; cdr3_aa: CASSPGQGGYGYTF
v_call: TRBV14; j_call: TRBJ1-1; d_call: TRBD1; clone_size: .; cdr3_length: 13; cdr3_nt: TGTGCCAGCAGCCGCCGGACAGGGGCCGAAGCTTTCTTT; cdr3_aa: CASSRRTGAEAFF
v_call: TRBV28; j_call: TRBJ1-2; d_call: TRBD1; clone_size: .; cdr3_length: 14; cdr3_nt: TGTGCCAGCAGCTACAGACAGGGTAACTATGGCTACACCTTC; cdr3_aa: CASSYRQGNYGYTF
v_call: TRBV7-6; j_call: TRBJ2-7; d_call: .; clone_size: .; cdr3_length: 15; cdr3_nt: TGTGCCAGCAGCCCCTTACAGGGCCCCACCTACGAGCAGTACTTC; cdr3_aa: CASSPLQGPTYEQYF
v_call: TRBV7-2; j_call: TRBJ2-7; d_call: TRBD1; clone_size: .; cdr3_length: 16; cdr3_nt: TGTGCCAGCAGCTCCCCCGGACAGGCGAGCTCCTACGAGCAGTACTTC; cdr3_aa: CASSSPGQASSYEQYF
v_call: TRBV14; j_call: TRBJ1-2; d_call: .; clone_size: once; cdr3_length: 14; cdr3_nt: TGTGCCAGCAGCCAAGGATTTCCGCTGTATGGCTACACCTTC; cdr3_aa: CASSQGFPLYGYTF
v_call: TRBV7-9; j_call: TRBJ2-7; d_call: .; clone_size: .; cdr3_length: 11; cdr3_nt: TGTGCCAGCAGCCTAGAGTACGAGCAGTACTTC; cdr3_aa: CASSLEYEQYF
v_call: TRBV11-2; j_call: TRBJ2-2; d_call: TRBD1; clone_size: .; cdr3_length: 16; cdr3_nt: TGTGCCAGCAGCTTAGGCAGTAAGACAGGGACCGGGGAGCTGTTTTTT; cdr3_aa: CASSLGSKTGTGELFF
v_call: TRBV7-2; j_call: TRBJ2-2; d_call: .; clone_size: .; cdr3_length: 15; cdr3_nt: TGTGCCAGCAGCCCGTCCCGGACGGACACCGGGGAGCTGTTTTTT; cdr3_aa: CASSPSRTDTGELFF
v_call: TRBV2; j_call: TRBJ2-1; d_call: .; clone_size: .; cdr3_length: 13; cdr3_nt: TGTGCCAGCAGCCCCTGGACGGACAATGAGCAGTTCTTC; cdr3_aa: CASSPWTDNEQFF
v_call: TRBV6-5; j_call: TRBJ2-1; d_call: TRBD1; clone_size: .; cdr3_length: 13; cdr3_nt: TGTGCCAGCAGAGAGGGGGCTGGGGATGAGCAGTTCTTC; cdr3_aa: CASREGAGDEQFF
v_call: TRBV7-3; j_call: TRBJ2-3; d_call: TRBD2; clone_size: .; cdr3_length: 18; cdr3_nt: TGTGCCAGCAGCTTAACGGGAGTAGCGGGGCCCCGGGCAGATACGCAGTATTTT; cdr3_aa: CASSLTGVAGPRADTQYF
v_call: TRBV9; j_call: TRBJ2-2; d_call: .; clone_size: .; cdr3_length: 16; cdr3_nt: TGTGCCAGCAGCGTAGGAGAGGGCGGGAACACCGGGGAGCTGTTTTTT; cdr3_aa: CASSVGEGGNTGELFF
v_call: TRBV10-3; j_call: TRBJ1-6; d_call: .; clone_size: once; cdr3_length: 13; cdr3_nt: TGTGCCACCTCAGCTCAGGAGGTCTCACCCCTCCACTTT; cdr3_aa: CATSAQEVSPLHF
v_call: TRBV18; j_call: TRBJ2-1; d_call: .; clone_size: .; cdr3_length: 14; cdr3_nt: TGTGCCAGCTCACCCCCGAAAGGCTACAATGAGCAGTTCTTC; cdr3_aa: CASSPPKGYNEQFF
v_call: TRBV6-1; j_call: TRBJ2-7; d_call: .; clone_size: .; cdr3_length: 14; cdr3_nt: TGTGCCAGCAGTGAAGTCGGGGGTCCCTACGAGCAGTACTTC; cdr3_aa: CASSEVGGPYEQYF
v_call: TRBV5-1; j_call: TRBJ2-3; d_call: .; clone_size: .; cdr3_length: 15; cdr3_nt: TGCGCCAGCAGCGACGGGTGGGGTTTAACAGATACGCAGTATTTT; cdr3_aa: CASSDGWGLTDTQYF
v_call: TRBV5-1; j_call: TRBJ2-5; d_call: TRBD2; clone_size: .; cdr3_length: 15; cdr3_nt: TGCGCCAGCAGCTCCCGAACTAGCGGACAAGAGACCCAGTACTTC; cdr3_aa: CASSSRTSGQETQYF
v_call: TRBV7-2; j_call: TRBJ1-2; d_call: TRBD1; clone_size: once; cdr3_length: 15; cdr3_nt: TGTGCCAGCAGATTAGCCGGGACAGGGGTCTATGGCTACACCTTC; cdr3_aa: CASRLAGTGVYGYTF
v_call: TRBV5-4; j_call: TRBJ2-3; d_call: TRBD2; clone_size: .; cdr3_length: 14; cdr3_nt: TGTGCCAGCAGCGTCGGGACTAACACAGATACGCAGTATTTT; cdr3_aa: CASSVGTNTDTQYF
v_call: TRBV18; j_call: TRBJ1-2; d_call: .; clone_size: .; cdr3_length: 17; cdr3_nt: TGTGCCAGCTCACCACTGCCCGGGGGCCCTGGCGATGGTGGCTACACCTTC; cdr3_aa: CASSPLPGGPGDGGYTF
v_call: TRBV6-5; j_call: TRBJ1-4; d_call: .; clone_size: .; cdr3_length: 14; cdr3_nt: TGTGCCAGCAGTTCCAGGGGCGCGAGAGAAAAACTGTTTTTT; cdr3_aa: CASSSRGAREKLFF
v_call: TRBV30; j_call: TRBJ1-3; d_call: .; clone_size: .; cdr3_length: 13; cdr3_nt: TGTGCCTGGAGTGTAAACCAAGGAAACACCATATATTTT; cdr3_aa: CAWSVNQGNTIYF
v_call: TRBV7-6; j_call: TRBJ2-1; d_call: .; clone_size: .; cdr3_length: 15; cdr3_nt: TGTGCCAGCAGCCTAAATGGGGCCACGGGGAATGAGCAGTTCTTC; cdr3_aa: CASSLNGATGNEQFF
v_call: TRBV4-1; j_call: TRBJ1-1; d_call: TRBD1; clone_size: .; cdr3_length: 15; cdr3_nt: TGCGCCAGCAGCCCAGGGACAGGGGCGGGGACTGAAGCTTTCTTT; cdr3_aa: CASSPGTGAGTEAFF
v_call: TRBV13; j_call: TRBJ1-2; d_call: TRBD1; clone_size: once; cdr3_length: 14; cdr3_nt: TGTGCCAGCAGCCCGCGGGACAGTGGATATGGCTACACCTTC; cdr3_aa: CASSPRDSGYGYTF
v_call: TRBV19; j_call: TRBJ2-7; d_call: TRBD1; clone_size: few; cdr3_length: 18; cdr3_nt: TGTGCCAGTAGTGGGGGACAGGGGAAGATCGGCGGGTACTACGAGCAGTACTTC; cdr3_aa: CASSGGQGKIGGYYEQYF
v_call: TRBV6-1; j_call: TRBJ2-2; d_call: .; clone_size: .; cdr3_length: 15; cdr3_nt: TGTGCCAGCAGCACACTACTAGCTACGCCCGGGGAGCTGTTTTTT; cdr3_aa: CASSTLLATPGELFF
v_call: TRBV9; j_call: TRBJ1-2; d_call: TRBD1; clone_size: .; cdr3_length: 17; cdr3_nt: TGTGCCAGCAGCGCGGGAGGACAGGCCCTAACTGTCTATGGCTACACCTTC; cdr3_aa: CASSAGGQALTVYGYTF
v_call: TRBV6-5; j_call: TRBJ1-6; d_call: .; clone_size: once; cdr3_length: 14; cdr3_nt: TGTGCCAGCAGTTACCCAGAGTATAATTCACCCCTCCACTTT; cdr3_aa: CASSYPEYNSPLHF
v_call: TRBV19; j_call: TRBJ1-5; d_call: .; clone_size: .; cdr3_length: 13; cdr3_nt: TGTGCCAGTAGTATGTCGAGATTCCAGCCCCAGCATTTT; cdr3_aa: CASSMSRFQPQHF
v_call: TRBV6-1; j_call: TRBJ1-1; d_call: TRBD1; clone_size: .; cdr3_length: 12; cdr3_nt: TGTGCCAGCAACAGGGGGAACACTGAAGCTTTCTTT; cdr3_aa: CASNRGNTEAFF
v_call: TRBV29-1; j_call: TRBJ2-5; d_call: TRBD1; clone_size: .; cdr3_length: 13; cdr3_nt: TGCAGCTCCCGGGGACAGGGGGTGGAGACCCAGTACTTC; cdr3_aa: CSSRGQGVETQYF
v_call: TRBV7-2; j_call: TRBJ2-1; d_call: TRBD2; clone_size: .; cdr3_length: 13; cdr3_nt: TGTGCCAGCAGCTATGGACTAGCGGGCGGTACGTTCTTC; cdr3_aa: CASSYGLAGGTFF
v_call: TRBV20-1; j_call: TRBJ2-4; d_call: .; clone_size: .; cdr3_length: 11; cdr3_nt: TGCAGTGCTCCCTTCAAAAACATTCAGTACTTC; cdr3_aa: CSAPFKNIQYF
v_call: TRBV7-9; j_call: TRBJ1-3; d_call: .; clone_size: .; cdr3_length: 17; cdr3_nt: TGTGCCAGCAGCTTGTTTCAGTCTAAGAACTCTGGAAACACCATATATTTT; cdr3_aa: CASSLFQSKNSGNTIYF
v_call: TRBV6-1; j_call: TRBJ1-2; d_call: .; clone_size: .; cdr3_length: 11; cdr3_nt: TGTGCCAGCATTGACCCTAGTGGCTACACCTTC; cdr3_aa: CASIDPSGYTF
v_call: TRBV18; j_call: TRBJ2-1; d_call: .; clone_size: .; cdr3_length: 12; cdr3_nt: TGTGCCAGCTCACCACAACAGACTTTCCAGTTCTTC; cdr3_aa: CASSPQQTFQFF
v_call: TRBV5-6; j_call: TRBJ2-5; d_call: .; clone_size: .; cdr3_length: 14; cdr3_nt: TGTGCCAGCAGCCGTCGAGGGAGACAAGAGACCCAGTACTTC; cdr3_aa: CASSRRGRQETQYF
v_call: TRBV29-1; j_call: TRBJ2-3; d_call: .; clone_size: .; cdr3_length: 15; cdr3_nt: TGCAGCACGCAGGGGAAAAGCTCTAGCACAGATACGCAGTATTTT; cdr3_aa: CSTQGKSSSTDTQYF
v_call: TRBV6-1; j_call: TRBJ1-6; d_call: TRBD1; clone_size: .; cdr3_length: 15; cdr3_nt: TGTGCCAGCAATAGACAGGGGGTAGAGGGTTCACCCCTCCACTTT; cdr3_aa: CASNRQGVEGSPLHF